Listed below are T cell receptor beta chains from one sample, sequenced in a study of T cell repertoires in cytomegalovirus infection. Antigens of these TCRs are unknown. TCRdb redid the calling of the reads with MiXCR, one entry per CDR3 protein. The profile shows hundreds of thousands of distinct CDR3 sequences, 30% to 35% of them singletons. Sequencing was performed on cultured CD8+ T cells from PBMCs, taken from culture after CMV antigen stimulation. These receptors came from a human donor in good health (CMV status not recorded). Some clones in this sample may be carry-over from other donors' samples. The CDR3 runs from the conserved cysteine through the conserved F or W. D genes are given only for firm matches. Part of the rows lack a size; the others show once, few, many or a class for expanded clones.

J gene,V gene,clone size,D gene,CDR3 DNA,CDR3 protein
TRBJ2-1,TRBV4-1,.,TRBD2,TGCGCCAGCAGCATAACTAGCGGGGGGTCTGCGGAGCAGTTCTTC,CASSITSGGSAEQFF
TRBJ2-3,TRBV7-6,.,TRBD2,TGTGCCAGCAGTCCCACTAGCGGGGTTCGCACAGATACGCAGTATTTT,CASSPTSGVRTDTQYF
TRBJ1-4,TRBV6-5,.,.,TGTGCCAGCAGTCGAGGGACGGACGTGCGGGAAAAACTGTTTTTT,CASSRGTDVREKLFF
TRBJ2-2,TRBV3-1,few,TRBD2,TGTGCCAGCGGGGATCTAGCGGGGAACACCGGGGAGCTGTTTTTT,CASGDLAGNTGELFF
TRBJ2-7,TRBV12-3/TRBV12-4,many,.,TGTGCCAGCAGTTTTACCTACGAGCAGTACTTC,CASSFTYEQYF
TRBJ2-2,TRBV11-2,few,.,TGTGCCTCCAGTCGGGTATACCGGAACACCGGGGAGCTGTTTTTT,CASSRVYRNTGELFF
TRBJ2-1,TRBV9,few,.,TGTGCCAGCAGCGGCCCCCCACGGTTGAATGAGCAGTTCTTC,CASSGPPRLNEQFF
TRBJ2-2,TRBV6-2/TRBV6-3,.,.,TGTGCCAGCTTTCTACAGGCGAACACCGGGGAGCTGTTTTTT,CASFLQANTGELFF
TRBJ2-7,TRBV12-3/TRBV12-4,.,TRBD1,TGTGCCAGCAGGTATAAGGACAGGACCTACGAGCAGTACTTC,CASRYKDRTYEQYF
TRBJ1-1,TRBV2,few,.,TGTGCCAGCAGCACCGGAACAGGGCGTCCTAACCCTGAAGCTTTCTTT,CASSTGTGRPNPEAFF
TRBJ1-5,TRBV5-1,.,TRBD1,TGCGCCAGCTCAACAGGGGAAGGCCAGCCCCAGCATTTT,CASSTGEGQPQHF
TRBJ1-2,TRBV6-2/TRBV6-3,few,TRBD1,TGTGCCAGCAGCCCTAGGACAGGGCCGAACTATGGCTACACCTTC,CASSPRTGPNYGYTF
TRBJ1-6,TRBV20-1,.,.,TGCAGTGCTAGAGGCGGGGTAGGGACGACCGTAAATTCACCCCTCCACTTT,CSARGGVGTTVNSPLHF
TRBJ2-2,TRBV27,.,.,TGTGCCAGCAGTTCGTGGAGCTACGGGGAGCTGTTTTTT,CASSSWSYGELFF
TRBJ2-4,TRBV20-1,.,.,TGCAGTGCTAGAGATGGCCAGGTCGGCAAAAACATTCAGTACTTC,CSARDGQVGKNIQYF
TRBJ1-2,TRBV7-4,.,.,TGTGCCAGCAGCTTAATTTCCCGAGACGGTGGCTACACCTTC,CASSLISRDGGYTF
TRBJ1-6,TRBV27,once,.,TGTGCCAGCAGTACTAAGCCCGGACGTAAAGACTCACCCCTCCACTTT,CASSTKPGRKDSPLHF
TRBJ1-1,TRBV6-5,.,.,TGTGCCAGCAGCCCCAATGAGGGTTGGGCTGAAGCTTTCTTT,CASSPNEGWAEAFF
TRBJ1-5,TRBV6-2/TRBV6-3,.,.,TGTGCCAGCAGTTACAACGCCATAGGAGACGAGCCTCTTTATAGCAATCAGCCCCAGCATTTT,CASSYNAIGDEPLYSNQPQHF
TRBJ1-5,TRBV7-8,few,.,TGTGCCAGCAGCTTAGGGGGGCACAATCAGCCCCAGCATTTT,CASSLGGHNQPQHF
TRBJ2-6,TRBV11-2,.,.,TGTGCCAGCAGCTTTCGGGGAAAGTATGGGGCCAACGTCCTGACTTTC,CASSFRGKYGANVLTF
TRBJ1-5,TRBV27,few,.,TGTGCCAGCAGTCCTAGAGCCCCGGGGAATCAGCCCCAGCATTTT,CASSPRAPGNQPQHF
TRBJ1-4,TRBV6-6,.,TRBD1,TGTGCCAGCAGTTCGACAGGGGGCCCCGAAAAACTGTTTTTT,CASSSTGGPEKLFF
TRBJ1-2,TRBV27,.,TRBD1,TGTGCCAGCAATTGGACAGGCCATCGGGGCTACACCTTC,CASNWTGHRGYTF
TRBJ1-1,TRBV6-1,few,TRBD1,TGTGCCAGCAAGGGCCCAGACACCTCCTCTAGGCGGGACAGGGCGTCCACTGAAGCTTTCTTT,CASKGPDTSSRRDRASTEAFF
TRBJ2-4,TRBV2,few,.,TGTGCCAGCAGCGAGGCCATGGGAGCCAAAAACATTCAGTACTTC,CASSEAMGAKNIQYF
TRBJ2-6,TRBV11-2,few,TRBD1,TGTGCCAGCAGCATGACAGGGGTTATCTCTGGGGCCAACGTCCTGACTTTC,CASSMTGVISGANVLTF
TRBJ2-3,TRBV7-2,many,.,TGTGCCAGCAGCCCTGAACGATTCACAGATACGCAGTATTTT,CASSPERFTDTQYF
TRBJ2-7,TRBV27,.,.,TGTGCCAGCAGTCCAACACAGGGTTCCTACGAGCAGTACTTC,CASSPTQGSYEQYF
TRBJ2-5,TRBV7-8,many,.,TGTGCCAGCAGCTTCGACTTAGGCGTAGAGACCCAGTACTTC,CASSFDLGVETQYF
TRBJ2-7,TRBV6-6,.,.,TGTGCCAGCAGTTACTCGCTGACCGGCTTGTACGAGCAGTACTTC,CASSYSLTGLYEQYF